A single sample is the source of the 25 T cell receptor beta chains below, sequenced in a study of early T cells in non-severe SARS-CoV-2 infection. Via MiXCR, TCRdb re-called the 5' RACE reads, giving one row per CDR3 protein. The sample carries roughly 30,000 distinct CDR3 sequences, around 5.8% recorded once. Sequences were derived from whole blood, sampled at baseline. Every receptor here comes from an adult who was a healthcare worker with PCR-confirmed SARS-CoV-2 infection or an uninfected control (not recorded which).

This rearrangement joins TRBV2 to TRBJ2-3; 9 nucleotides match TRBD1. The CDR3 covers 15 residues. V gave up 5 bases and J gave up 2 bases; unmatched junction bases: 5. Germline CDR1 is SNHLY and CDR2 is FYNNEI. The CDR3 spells CASSSDRGVTDTQYF. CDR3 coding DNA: TGTGCCAGCAGTTCGGACAGGGGAGTCACAGATACGCAGTATTTT.

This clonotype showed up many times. The CDR3 loop is CASSLVAGHNEQFF. CDR3 bases: TGTGCCAGCAGCTTGGTAGCGGGACACAATGAGCAGTTCTTC. The chain couples TRBV5-4 to TRBJ2-1; 8 positions match TRBD2. V shed 0 bases and J 5 bases; nucleotides not matched to a gene: 1. Germline V gene data show CDR1 as SGHNT and CDR2 as YYREEE (reference sequence). This CDR3 contains 14 residues. Looking up the rest from reference TRBV5-4 and TRBJ2-1 gives the full variable domain: ETGVTQSPTHLIKTRGQQVTLRCSSQSGHNTVSWYQQALGQGPQFIFQYYREEENGRGNFPPRFSGLQFPNYSSELNVNALELDDSALYLCASSLVAGHNEQFFGPGTRLTVL.

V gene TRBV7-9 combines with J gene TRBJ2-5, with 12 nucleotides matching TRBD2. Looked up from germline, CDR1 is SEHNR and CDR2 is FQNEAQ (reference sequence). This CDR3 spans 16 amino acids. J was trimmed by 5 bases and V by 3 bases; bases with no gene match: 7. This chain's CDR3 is CASSLSSGGARETQYF. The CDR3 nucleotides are TGTGCCAGCAGCTTGTCTAGCGGGGGGGCCCGGGAGACCCAGTACTTC.

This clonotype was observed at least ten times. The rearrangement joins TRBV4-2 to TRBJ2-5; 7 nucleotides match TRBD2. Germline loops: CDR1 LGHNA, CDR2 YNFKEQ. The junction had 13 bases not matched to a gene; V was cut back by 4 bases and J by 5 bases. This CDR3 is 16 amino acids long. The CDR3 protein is CASSRYSSGTGETQYF. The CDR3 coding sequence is TGTGCCAGCAGCCGATATTCGAGCGGGACGGGTGAGACCCAGTACTTC.

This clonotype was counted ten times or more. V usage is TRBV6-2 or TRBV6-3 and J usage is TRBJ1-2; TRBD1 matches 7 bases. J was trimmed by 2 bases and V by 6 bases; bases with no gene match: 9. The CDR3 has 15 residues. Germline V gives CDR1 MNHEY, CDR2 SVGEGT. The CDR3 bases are TGTGCCAGCAGACCCCGACAGGGCTTAAACTATGGCTACACCTTC. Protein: CASRPRQGLNYGYTF.

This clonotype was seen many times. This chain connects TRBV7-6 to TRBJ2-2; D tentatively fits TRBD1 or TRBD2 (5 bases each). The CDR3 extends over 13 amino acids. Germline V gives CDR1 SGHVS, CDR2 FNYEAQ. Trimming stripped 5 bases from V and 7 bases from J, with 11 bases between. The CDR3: CASSPRGGGELFF. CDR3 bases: TGTGCCAGCAGCCCACGGGGCGGCGGGGAGCTGTTTTTT.

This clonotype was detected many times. DNA of the CDR3: TGTGCCAGTAGTCCCCCCGGGACAAGGACCTACGAGCAGTACTTC. It is translated as CASSPPGTRTYEQYF. The chain couples TRBV19 to TRBJ2-7; tentatively, D is TRBD1 (6 bases). V dropped 5 bases and J dropped 2 bases, with 16 bases sitting between them. The CDR3 covers 15 residues. Germline loops: CDR1 LNHDA, CDR2 SQIVND (reference sequence).

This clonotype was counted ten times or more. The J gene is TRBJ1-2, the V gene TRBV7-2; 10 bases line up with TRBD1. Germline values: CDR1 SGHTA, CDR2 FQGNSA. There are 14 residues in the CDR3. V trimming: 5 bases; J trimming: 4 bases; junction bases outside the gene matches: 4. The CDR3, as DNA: TGTGCCAGCAGCCGGGACAGGGGCAGCTATGGCTACACCTTC. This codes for CASSRDRGSYGYTF.

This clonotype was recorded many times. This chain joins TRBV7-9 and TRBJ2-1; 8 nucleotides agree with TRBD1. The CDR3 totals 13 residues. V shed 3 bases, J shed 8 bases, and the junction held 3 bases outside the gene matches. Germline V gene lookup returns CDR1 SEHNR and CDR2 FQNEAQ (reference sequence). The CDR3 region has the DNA TGTGCCAGCAGCTTCTCCAGGGGGCATGAGCAGTTCTTC. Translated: CASSFSRGHEQFF.

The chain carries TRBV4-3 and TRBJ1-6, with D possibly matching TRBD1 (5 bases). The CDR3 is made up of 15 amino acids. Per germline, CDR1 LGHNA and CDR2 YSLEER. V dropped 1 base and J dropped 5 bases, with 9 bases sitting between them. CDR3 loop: CASSQGGGDNSPLHF. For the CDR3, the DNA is TGCGCCAGCAGCCAAGGGGGAGGGGATAATTCACCCCTCCACTTT.

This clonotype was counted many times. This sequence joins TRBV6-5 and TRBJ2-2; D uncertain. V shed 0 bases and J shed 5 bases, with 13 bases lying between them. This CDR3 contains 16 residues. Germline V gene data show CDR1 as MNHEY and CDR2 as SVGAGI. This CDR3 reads CASSYSTQPVTGELFF. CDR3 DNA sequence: TGTGCCAGCAGTTACTCGACTCAGCCCGTGACCGGGGAGCTGTTTTTT.

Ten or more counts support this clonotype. This CDR3 is CASSSFRISGNTIYF. Here the CDR3 DNA reads TGTGCCAGCAGCTCATTTCGGATATCTGGAAACACCATATATTTT. The V and J genes are TRBV7-9 and TRBJ1-3; D is unresolved. V lost 4 bases to trimming and J lost 1 base, with 11 bases between them. This CDR3 contains 15 residues. The V gene's germline CDR1 is SEHNR and CDR2 FQNEAQ (reference sequence).

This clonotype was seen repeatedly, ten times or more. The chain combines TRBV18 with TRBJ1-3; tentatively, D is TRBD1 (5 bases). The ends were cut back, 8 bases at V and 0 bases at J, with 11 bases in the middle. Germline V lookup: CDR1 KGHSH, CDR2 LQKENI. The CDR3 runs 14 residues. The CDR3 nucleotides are TGTGCCAGCACTACCAGGGACTCTGGAAACACCATATATTTT. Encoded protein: CASTTRDSGNTIYF.

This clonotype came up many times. The CDR3 region is CASSMAAVSYNEQFF. CDR3 bases: TGTGCCAGTAGTATGGCCGCAGTATCCTACAATGAGCAGTTCTTC. The V gene is TRBV19, the J gene TRBJ2-1; no reliable D call. Germline V lookup: CDR1 LNHDA, CDR2 SQIVND (reference sequence). V gave up 3 bases and J gave up 1 base, with 10 bases separating them. This CDR3 region has 15 residues.

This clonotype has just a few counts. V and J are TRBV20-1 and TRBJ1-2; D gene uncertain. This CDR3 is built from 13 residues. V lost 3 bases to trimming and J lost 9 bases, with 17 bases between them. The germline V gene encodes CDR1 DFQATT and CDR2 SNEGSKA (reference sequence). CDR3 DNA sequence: TGCAGTGCTAGGGTTCCCGGCCGACCGAGCTACACCTTC. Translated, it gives CSARVPGRPSYTF.

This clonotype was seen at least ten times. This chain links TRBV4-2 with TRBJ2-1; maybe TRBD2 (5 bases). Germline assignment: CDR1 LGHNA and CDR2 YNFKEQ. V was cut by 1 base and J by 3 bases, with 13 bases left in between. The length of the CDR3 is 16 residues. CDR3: CASSQASTSFYNEQFF. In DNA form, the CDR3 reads TGTGCCAGCAGCCAAGCGAGCACTAGTTTCTACAATGAGCAGTTCTTC.

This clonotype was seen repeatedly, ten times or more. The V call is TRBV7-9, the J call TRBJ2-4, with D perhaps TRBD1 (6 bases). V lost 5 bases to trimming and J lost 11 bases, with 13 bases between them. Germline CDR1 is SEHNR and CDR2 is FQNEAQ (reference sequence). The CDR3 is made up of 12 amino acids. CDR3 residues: CASSAPGVVQYF. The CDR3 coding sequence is TGTGCCAGCAGCGCCCCAGGGGTAGTTCAGTACTTC.

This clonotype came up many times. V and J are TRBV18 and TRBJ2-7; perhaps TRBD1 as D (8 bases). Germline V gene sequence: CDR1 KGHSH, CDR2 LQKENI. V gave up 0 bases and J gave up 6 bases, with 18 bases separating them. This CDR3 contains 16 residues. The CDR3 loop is CASSPPEGNRGGEQYF. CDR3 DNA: TGTGCCAGCTCACCACCGGAAGGGAACAGGGGGGGCGAGCAGTACTTC.

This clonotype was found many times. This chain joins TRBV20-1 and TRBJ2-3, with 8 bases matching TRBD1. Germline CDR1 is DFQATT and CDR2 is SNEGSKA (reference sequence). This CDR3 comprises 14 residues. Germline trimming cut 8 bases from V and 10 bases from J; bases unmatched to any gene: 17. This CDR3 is CSPAGVTGGFAQYF. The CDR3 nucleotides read TGCAGTCCAGCGGGCGTCACAGGGGGGTTCGCGCAGTATTTT.

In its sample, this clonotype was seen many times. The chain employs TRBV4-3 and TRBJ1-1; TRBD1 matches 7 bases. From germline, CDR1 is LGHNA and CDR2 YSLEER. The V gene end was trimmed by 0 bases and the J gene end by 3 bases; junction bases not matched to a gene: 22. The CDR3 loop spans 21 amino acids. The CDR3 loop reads CASSQEGPRQGFSFGDTEAFF. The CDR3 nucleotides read TGCGCCAGCAGCCAAGAGGGCCCCCGACAGGGATTTTCGTTCGGGGACACTGAAGCTTTCTTT.

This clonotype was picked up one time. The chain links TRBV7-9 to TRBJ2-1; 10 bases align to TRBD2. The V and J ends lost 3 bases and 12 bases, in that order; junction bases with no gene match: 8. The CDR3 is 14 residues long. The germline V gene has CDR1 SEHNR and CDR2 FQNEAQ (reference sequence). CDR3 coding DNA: TGTGCCAGCAGCTTGGGGCTAGCGGGAGCCGGGCAGTTCTTC. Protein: CASSLGLAGAGQFF.

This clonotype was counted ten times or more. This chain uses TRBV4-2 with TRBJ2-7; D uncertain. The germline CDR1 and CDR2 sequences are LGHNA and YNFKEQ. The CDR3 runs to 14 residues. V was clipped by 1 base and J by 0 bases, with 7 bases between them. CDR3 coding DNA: TGTGCCAGCAGCCAAGGCGACAACTCCTACGAGCAGTACTTC. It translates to CASSQGDNSYEQYF.

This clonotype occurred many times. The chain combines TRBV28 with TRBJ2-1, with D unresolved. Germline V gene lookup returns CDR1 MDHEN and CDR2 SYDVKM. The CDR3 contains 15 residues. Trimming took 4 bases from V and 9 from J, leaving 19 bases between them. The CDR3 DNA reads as TGTGCCAGCAGTTCCCTCGGAGTGGCCTCCAGTGAGCAGTTCTTC. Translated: CASSSLGVASSEQFF.

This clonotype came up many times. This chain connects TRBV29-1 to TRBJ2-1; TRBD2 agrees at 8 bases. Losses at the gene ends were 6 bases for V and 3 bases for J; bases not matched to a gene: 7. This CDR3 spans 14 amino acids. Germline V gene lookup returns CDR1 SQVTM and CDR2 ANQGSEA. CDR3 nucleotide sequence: TGCAGCGTGCCCGGGACTAGTGTCTACAATGAGCAGTTCTTC. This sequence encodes CSVPGTSVYNEQFF.

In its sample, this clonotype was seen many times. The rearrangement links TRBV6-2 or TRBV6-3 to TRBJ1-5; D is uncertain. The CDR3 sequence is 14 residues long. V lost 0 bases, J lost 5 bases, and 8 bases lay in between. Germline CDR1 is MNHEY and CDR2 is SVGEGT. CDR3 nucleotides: TGTGCCAGCAGTTACTCGAACAGCCATCAGCCCCAGCATTTT. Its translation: CASSYSNSHQPQHF.